The 19 T cell receptor beta chains listed next were all sequenced from one sample in a study of T cell repertoires in cytomegalovirus infection. Via MiXCR, TCRdb re-called the reads, giving one row per CDR3 protein. There are over 150,000 distinct CDR3 sequences in the sample; around 20% occur only once, and less than 3% lies in the top ten. The material sequenced was PBMCs. The origin of the receptors is a human donor in good health (CMV status not recorded). Some clones in this sample may be carry-over from other donors' samples.

This chain connects TRBV7-2 to TRBJ1-1; D gene unclear. The CDR3 consists of 14 residues. Germline V gene data show CDR1 as SGHTA and CDR2 as FQGNSA. Deletions cut 1 base from V and 6 bases from J, with 12 bases between. CDR3 loop: CASSLVAGNSEAFF. In DNA, the CDR3 is TGTGCCAGCAGCTTAGTCGCAGGCAACTCTGAAGCTTTCTTT.

The chain has TRBV20-1 and TRBJ1-5; 9 bases are shared with TRBD1. Trimming at V came to 1 base and at J to 4 bases, leaving 5 bases not matched to a gene. Germline V gives CDR1 DFQATT, CDR2 SNEGSKA (reference sequence). The CDR3 spans 15 residues. The CDR3 protein is CSARVTGGSNQPQHF. The DNA of the CDR3 is TGCAGTGCTAGAGTGACAGGGGGGTCAAATCAGCCCCAGCATTTT.

For the CDR3, the DNA is TGCGCCAGGACAAGGGGGGAGCTGTTTTTT. Its translation: CARTRGELFF. The gene calls are TRBV23-1 and TRBJ2-2; D uncertain. TRBV23-1 is sorted into the ORF group, with uncertain function. V lost 9 bases, J lost 8 bases, and 7 bases lay in between. The CDR3 consists of 10 residues.

The rearrangement joins TRBV7-8 to TRBJ1-5, with no clear D. The germline V gene encodes CDR1 SGHVS and CDR2 FQNEAQ. This CDR3 is built from 14 residues. Trimming pared 1 base from V and 3 bases from J, leaving 7 bases between. The CDR3: CASSLDPLNQPQHF. The CDR3 DNA is TGTGCCAGCAGCTTAGACCCTCTCAATCAGCCCCAGCATTTT.

This clonotype was seen a few times. V usage is TRBV12-3 or TRBV12-4 and J usage is TRBJ2-7; 7 bases are shared with TRBD1. Losses at the gene ends were 10 bases for V and 5 bases for J; bases not matched to a gene: 14. This CDR3 is 14 amino acids long. The chain's CDR3 is CATAHRGFLHEQYF. CDR3 nucleotide sequence: TGTGCCACCGCCCACAGGGGTTTTCTCCACGAGCAGTACTTC.

As to this clonotype: Mismatch with germline at one junction end may stem from a read error. This sequence joins TRBV6-2 or TRBV6-3 and TRBJ2-7, with a weak D call TRBD2 (5 bases). The germline V gene encodes CDR1 MNHEY and CDR2 SVGEGT. CDR3 size: 14 residues. CDR3 DNA: TGTGCCTCGGGAAGGGCGGTACCACTTTACGAGCTGTACTTC. Amino acids: CASGRAVPLYELYF.

This clonotype has only a few counts. The J gene is TRBJ1-4, the V gene TRBV28, with D perhaps matching TRBD1 (5 bases). The CDR3 extends over 14 amino acids. V was trimmed by 6 bases and J by 7 bases, leaving 15 bases between them. The germline gives CDR1 MDHEN, CDR2 SYDVKM. The CDR3 DNA follows: TGTGCCAGCAGGGGGGTGGCGGTTTCTGAAAAACTGTTTTTT. Amino acids: CASRGVAVSEKLFF.

This clonotype was recorded at least ten times. The chain carries TRBV2 and TRBJ1-6, with TRBD1 matching 10 bases. CDR3 length equals 15 residues. Germline V lookup: CDR1 SNHLY, CDR2 FYNNEI. The V segment lost 2 bases and the J segment 10 bases; nucleotides outside the gene matches: 5. CDR3 in DNA: TGTGCCAGCAGTGAACAGGGACAGGGGAAGTCACCCCTCCACTTT. The encoded protein is CASSEQGQGKSPLHF.

This clonotype was seen once. The J gene is TRBJ1-3, the V gene TRBV28; no clear D. V lost 5 bases, J lost 0 bases, and 8 bases lay in between. There are 14 residues in the CDR3. In germline, CDR1 is MDHEN, CDR2 SYDVKM. CDR3 protein: CASSARDSGNTIYF. CDR3 bases: TGTGCCAGCAGTGCTCGGGACTCTGGAAACACCATATATTTT. Combining the CDR3 with reference TRBV28 and TRBJ1-3 gives the whole variable domain DVKVTQSSRYLVKRTGEKVFLECVQDMDHENMFWYRQDPGLGLRLIYFSYDVKMKEKGDIPEGYSVSREKKERFSLILESASTNQTSMYLCASSARDSGNTIYFGEGSWLTVV.

The chain is built from TRBV19 and TRBJ1-5; D ambiguous. In germline, CDR1 is LNHDA, CDR2 SQIVND (reference sequence). The length of the CDR3 is 15 residues. V gave up 3 bases and J gave up 4 bases, with 13 bases separating them. Here the CDR3 reads CASSIGGNDNQPQHF. The CDR3 nucleotides are TGTGCCAGTAGTATCGGCGGGAACGATAATCAGCCCCAGCATTTT.

The V call is TRBV15, the J call TRBJ1-1, with D uncertain. This CDR3 spans 13 amino acids. V lost 6 bases, J lost 1 base, and 9 bases lay in between. The germline V gene encodes CDR1 LNHNV and CDR2 YYDKDF (reference sequence). For the CDR3, the DNA is TGTGCCACCAGTATGACACGGAACACTGAAGCTTTCTTT. Amino acid sequence: CATSMTRNTEAFF.

This chain uses TRBV6-1 with TRBJ2-7; 7 nucleotides match TRBD2. Germline V lookup: CDR1 MNHNS, CDR2 SASEGT. This CDR3 is built from 15 residues. The V gene end was trimmed by 7 bases and the J gene end by 3 bases; junction bases not matched to a gene: 12. The CDR3 DNA sequence: TGTGCCAGCACCCCACTAGCGTCGCTGGGCTACGAGCAGTACTTC. Encoded protein: CASTPLASLGYEQYF.

The rearrangement uses TRBV6-5 and TRBJ1-1, with D perhaps matching TRBD1 (6 bases). Trimming removed 2 bases at V and 6 bases at J, with 10 bases between. Germline V lookup: CDR1 MNHEY, CDR2 SVGAGI. This CDR3 has 13 residues. The chain's CDR3 is CASSYAQGAEAFF. The CDR3 DNA sequence: TGTGCCAGCAGTTACGCACAGGGAGCTGAAGCTTTCTTT.

The chain carries TRBV6-2 or TRBV6-3 and TRBJ1-1; D unclear. V dropped 2 bases and J dropped 1 base, with 5 bases sitting between them. This CDR3 is 13 amino acids long. CDR1 and CDR2 (germline): MNHEY, SVGEGT. The CDR3 DNA is TGTGCCAGCAGTTACGAGGGGAACACTGAAGCTTTCTTT. This encodes CASSYEGNTEAFF.

This clonotype came up once. The chain combines TRBV7-3 with TRBJ2-7; D ambiguous. The CDR3 is made up of 12 amino acids. V dropped 4 bases and J dropped 9 bases, with 13 bases sitting between them. Germline CDR1 is SGHTA and CDR2 is FQGTGA. CDR3 region: CASSSLLLGQYF. DNA for the CDR3: TGTGCCAGCAGCTCACTCCTCCTCGGGCAGTACTTC.

This clonotype was seen at least ten times. V is TRBV7-2 and J is TRBJ2-5, with D possibly TRBD1 on 6 matching bases. The CDR3 runs 13 residues. Trimming left V 1 base short and J 5 bases short, with 8 bases between. Per the germline V gene, CDR1 is SGHTA and CDR2 is FQGNSA. CDR3 loop: CASSLGQGETQYF. CDR3 bases: TGTGCCAGCAGCTTAGGGCAGGGGGAGACCCAGTACTTC.

This clonotype was recorded many times. The chain has TRBV12-3 or TRBV12-4 and TRBJ1-6; perhaps TRBD1 as D (5 bases). V shed 4 bases and J shed 7 bases, with 11 bases lying between them. CDR3 length: 14 amino acids. This CDR3 is CASSSGRRNSPLHF. CDR3 DNA: TGTGCCAGCAGTTCGGGACGGCGAAATTCACCCCTCCACTTT.

The chain employs TRBV20-1 and TRBJ2-1; TRBD1 matches at 11 bases. After removal of 0 bases from V and 7 bases from J, the junction contained 5 bases not matched to a gene. The CDR3 contains 15 residues. Germline assignment: CDR1 DFQATT and CDR2 SNEGSKA (reference sequence). For the CDR3, the DNA is TGCAGTGCTAGAGACCGGGACAGGGGGGCAAATGAGCAGTTCTTC. Protein: CSARDRDRGANEQFF.

There are a few counts of this clonotype. This chain links TRBV4-3 with TRBJ2-7; no clear D. CDR1 LGHNA and CDR2 YSLEER come from the germline V gene. The CDR3 totals 15 residues. Trimming left V 0 bases short and J 2 bases short, with 11 bases between. CDR3 residues: CASSQDTPGPYEQYF. DNA of the CDR3: TGCGCCAGCAGCCAAGACACCCCCGGCCCCTACGAGCAGTACTTC.